This T cell receptor beta chain was obtained from a study of blood T cells in healthy people across ages. The V end was cut by 8 bases, the J end by 4 bases, with 19 bases between. Germline V gene data show CDR1 as MNHEY and CDR2 as SVGAGI. CDR3 size: 15 residues. Each sample provided at least 5.5 micrograms of extracted total RNA. Alongside a J-beta primer mix, a sample-barcoded 5' primer served in a second PCR lasting about 7 to 11 cycles. TCRdb re-derived calls from the 5' RACE reads in MiXCR, one entry per CDR3 protein. Of about 1.4 million distinct CDR3 sequences detected, 55% to 75% appear once; the ten largest clones hold 6.5% to 8%.

The V gene is TRBV6-5, the J gene TRBJ2-3; a possible D gene is TRBD2 (5 bases). Sequencing was performed on blood. The origin of this receptor is a man aged 18-30 years in good health. CDR3 DNA: TGTGCCAGCGGCGTGGGAGACCGCCCAGCAGATACGCAGTATTTT. This encodes CASGVGDRPADTQYF.